Each of the 5 T cell receptor beta chains below was sequenced from the same sample in a study of PD-1 blockade in mismatch repair-deficient tumors. Sequencing was performed with immunoSEQ multiplex PCR; in TCRdb, only in-frame clones are kept and a portion is missing. The table has some 110,000 clones, about three quarters seen once; the top ten hold 4.5% to 5.5%. This specimen was peripheral blood, taken just over 59 weeks after starting pembrolizumab. The receptor set was obtained from an adult with mismatch repair-deficient cancer.

The rearrangement uses TRBV7-9 and TRBJ2-7; D call uncertain. Trimming removed 5 bases from V and 2 bases from J, with 13 bases in between. From germline, CDR1 is SEHNR and CDR2 FQNEAQ (reference sequence). This CDR3 is 14 amino acids long. The CDR3 loop is CASSEKGLTYEQYF. The CDR3 DNA sequence: TGTGCCAGCAGCGAAAAGGGCCTTACCTACGAGCAGTACTTC.

V usage is TRBV7-8 and J usage is TRBJ2-5; D is unclear. CDR1 is SGHVS, CDR2 FQNEAQ, per germline. This CDR3 is 16 amino acids long. V was pared by 2 bases and J by 0 bases, with 13 bases between. The CDR3 region has the DNA TGTGCCAGCAGCTTAAGGAGCGAAAGGTACCAAGAGACCCAGTACTTC. Its protein is CASSLRSERYQETQYF.

This chain links TRBV29-1 with TRBJ2-3; possibly TRBD1 for D (6 bases). CDR3 length: 16 residues. Germline V lookup: CDR1 SQVTM, CDR2 ANQGSEA. Trimming pared 0 bases from V and 5 bases from J, leaving 18 bases between. The CDR3: CSVEERTAPGGDTQYF. CDR3 nucleotides: TGCAGCGTTGAAGAACGGACAGCCCCTGGGGGAGATACGCAGTATTTT.

The rearrangement joins TRBV19 to TRBJ1-1; 8 bases match TRBD1. CDR3 length equals 14 residues. The germline CDR1 and CDR2 sequences are LNHDA and SQIVND (reference sequence). J gave up 0 bases and V 8 bases, and 5 bases lay outside the gene matches. The CDR3 reads CASSRTGMNTEAFF. CDR3 in DNA: TGTGCCAGTTCCCGGACAGGGATGAACACTGAAGCTTTCTTT.

This chain uses TRBV29-1 with TRBJ1-2; maybe TRBD1 (5 bases). Trimming took 3 bases from V and 0 from J, leaving 11 bases between them. Germline V gives CDR1 SQVTM, CDR2 ANQGSEA. The CDR3 sequence is 14 residues long. CDR3 nucleotides: TGCAGCGTTGATGGGACGGAAGCTAACTATGGCTACACCTTC. Translation: CSVDGTEANYGYTF. Using reference TRBV29-1 and TRBJ1-2 for the parts outside the CDR3, the full variable domain is SAVISQKPSRDICQRGTSLTIQCQVDSQVTMMFWYRQQPGQSLTLIATANQGSEATYESGFVIDKFPISRPNLTFSTLTVSNMSPEDSSIYLCSVDGTEANYGYTFGSGTRLTVV.